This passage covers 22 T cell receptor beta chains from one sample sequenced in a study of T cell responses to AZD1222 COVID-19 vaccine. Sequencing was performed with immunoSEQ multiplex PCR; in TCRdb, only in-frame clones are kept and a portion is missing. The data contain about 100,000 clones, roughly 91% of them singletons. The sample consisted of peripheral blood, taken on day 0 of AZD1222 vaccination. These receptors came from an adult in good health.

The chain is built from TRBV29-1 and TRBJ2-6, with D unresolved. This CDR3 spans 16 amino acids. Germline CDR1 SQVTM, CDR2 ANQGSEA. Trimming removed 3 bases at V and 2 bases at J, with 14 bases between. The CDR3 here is CSVDSSVTTGANVLTF. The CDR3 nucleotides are TGCAGCGTTGATTCGTCGGTGACCACTGGGGCCAACGTCCTGACTTTC.

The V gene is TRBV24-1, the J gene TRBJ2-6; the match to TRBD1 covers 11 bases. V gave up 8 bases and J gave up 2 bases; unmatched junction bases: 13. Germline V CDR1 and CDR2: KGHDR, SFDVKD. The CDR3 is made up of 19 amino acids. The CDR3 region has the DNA TGTGCCACCAATCCCCTCCGGGACAGGGGGTGGACTGGGGCCAACGTCCTGACTTTC. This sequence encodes CATNPLRDRGWTGANVLTF.

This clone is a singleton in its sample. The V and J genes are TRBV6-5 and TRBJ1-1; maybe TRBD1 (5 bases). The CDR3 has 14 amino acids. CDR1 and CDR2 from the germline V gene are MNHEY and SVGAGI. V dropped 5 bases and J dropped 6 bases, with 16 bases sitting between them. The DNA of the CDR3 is TGTGCCAGCAGTACCCCCCGGGGCGCGTCTGAAGCTTTCTTT. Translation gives CASSTPRGASEAFF.

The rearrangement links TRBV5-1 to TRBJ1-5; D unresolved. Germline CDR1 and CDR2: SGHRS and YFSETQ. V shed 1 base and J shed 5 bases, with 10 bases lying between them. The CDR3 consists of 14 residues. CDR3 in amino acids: CASSLNGDDQPQHF. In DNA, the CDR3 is TGCGCCAGCAGCTTGAACGGAGACGATCAGCCCCAGCATTTT.

The chain's CDR3 is CASSAGESYNEQFF. The DNA of the CDR3 is TGTGCCAGCAGCGCCGGAGAATCCTACAATGAGCAGTTCTTC. The gene calls are TRBV13 and TRBJ2-1; no definite D call. Germline CDR1 PRHDT, CDR2 FYEKMQ (reference sequence). The CDR3 has 14 residues. Trimming took off 5 bases at V and 1 base at J, with 9 bases between the two ends.

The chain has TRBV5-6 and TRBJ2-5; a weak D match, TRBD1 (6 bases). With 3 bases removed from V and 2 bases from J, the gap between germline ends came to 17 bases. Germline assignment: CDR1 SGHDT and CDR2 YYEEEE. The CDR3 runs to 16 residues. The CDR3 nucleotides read TGTGCCAGCAGCTCCCCGGGCCAGGGGCTACAAGAGACCCAGTACTTC. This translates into CASSSPGQGLQETQYF.

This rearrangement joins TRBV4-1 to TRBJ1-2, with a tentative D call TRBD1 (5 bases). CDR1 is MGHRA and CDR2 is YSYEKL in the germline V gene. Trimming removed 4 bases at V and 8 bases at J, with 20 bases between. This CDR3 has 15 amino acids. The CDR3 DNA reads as TGCGCCAGCAGCCCCCTTCCGGGGCAGGGTACGGGCTACACCTTC. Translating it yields CASSPLPGQGTGYTF.

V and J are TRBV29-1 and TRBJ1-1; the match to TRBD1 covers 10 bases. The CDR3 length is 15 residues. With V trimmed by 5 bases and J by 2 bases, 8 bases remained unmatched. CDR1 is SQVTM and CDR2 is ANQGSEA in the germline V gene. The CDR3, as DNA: TGCAGCGTTACGGGGGGGACAGGGGCAAACACTGAAGCTTTCTTT. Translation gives CSVTGGTGANTEAFF. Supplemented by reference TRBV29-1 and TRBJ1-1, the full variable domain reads SAVISQKPSRDICQRGTSLTIQCQVDSQVTMMFWYRQQPGQSLTLIATANQGSEATYESGFVIDKFPISRPNLTFSTLTVSNMSPEDSSIYLCSVTGGTGANTEAFFGQGTRLTVV.

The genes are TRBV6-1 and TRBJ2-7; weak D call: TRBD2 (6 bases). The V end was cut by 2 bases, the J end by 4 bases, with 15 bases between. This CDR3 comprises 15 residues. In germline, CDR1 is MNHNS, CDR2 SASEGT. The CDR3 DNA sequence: TGTGCCAGCAGTGAAATGGAGGGCCGCATTTACGAGCAGTACTTC. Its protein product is CASSEMEGRIYEQYF.

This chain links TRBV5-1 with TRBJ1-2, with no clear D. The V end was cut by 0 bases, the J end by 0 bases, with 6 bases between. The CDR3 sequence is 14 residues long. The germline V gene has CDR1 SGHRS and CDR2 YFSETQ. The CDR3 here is CASSLAQANYGYTF. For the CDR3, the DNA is TGCGCCAGCAGCTTGGCACAAGCTAACTATGGCTACACCTTC.

The CDR3, as DNA: TGTGCCAGCAGCTTAGCAACAGGGCTCGACGAGCAGTACTTC. Protein: CASSLATGLDEQYF. The chain employs TRBV7-2 and TRBJ2-7, with D possibly matching TRBD1 (6 bases). The CDR3 runs 14 residues. Looked up from germline, CDR1 is SGHTA and CDR2 is FQGNSA. V lost 0 bases and J 5 bases, leaving 11 bases between the germline ends.

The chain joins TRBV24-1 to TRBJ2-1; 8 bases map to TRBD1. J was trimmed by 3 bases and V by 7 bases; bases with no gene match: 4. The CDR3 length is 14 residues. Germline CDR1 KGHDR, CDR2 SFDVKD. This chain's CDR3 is CATSRTGFYNEQFF. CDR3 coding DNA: TGTGCCACCAGCCGGACAGGGTTCTACAATGAGCAGTTCTTC.

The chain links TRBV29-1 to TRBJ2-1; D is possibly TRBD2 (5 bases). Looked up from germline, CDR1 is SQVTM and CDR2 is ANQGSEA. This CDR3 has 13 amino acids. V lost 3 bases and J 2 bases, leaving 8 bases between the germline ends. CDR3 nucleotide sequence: TGCAGCGTTGAGCCGGGGACCTACAATGAGCAGTTCTTC. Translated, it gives CSVEPGTYNEQFF.

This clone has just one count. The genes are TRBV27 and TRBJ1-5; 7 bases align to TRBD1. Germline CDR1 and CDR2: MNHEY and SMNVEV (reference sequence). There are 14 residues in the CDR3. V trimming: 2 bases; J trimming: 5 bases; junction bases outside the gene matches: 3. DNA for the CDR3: TGTGCCAGCAGTTTAACAGGGGTGGATCAGCCCCAGCATTTT. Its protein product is CASSLTGVDQPQHF.

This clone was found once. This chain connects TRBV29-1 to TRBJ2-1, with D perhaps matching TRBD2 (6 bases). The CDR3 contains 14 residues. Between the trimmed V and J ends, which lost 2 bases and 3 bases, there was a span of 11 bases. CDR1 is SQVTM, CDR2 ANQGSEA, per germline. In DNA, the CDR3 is TGCAGCGTTGAACGCGGGGCCAGCTACAATGAGCAGTTCTTC. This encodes CSVERGASYNEQFF.

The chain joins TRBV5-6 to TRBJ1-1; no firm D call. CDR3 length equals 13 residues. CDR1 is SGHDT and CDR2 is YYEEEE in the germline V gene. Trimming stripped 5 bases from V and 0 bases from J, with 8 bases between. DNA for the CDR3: TGTGCCAGCAGATGGGGTATGAACACTGAAGCTTTCTTT. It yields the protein CASRWGMNTEAFF.

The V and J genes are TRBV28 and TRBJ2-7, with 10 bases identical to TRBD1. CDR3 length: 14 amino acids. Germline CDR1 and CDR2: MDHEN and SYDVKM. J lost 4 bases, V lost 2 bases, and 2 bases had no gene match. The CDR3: CASSLRDRGYEQYF. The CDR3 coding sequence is TGTGCCAGCAGTTTAAGGGACAGGGGTTACGAGCAGTACTTC.

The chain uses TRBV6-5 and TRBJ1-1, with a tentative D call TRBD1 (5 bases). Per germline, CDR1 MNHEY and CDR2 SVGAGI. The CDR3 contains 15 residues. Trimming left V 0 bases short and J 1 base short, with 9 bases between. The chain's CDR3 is CASSYSGRGNTEAFF. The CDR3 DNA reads TGTGCCAGCAGTTACTCGGGGCGGGGGAACACTGAAGCTTTCTTT.

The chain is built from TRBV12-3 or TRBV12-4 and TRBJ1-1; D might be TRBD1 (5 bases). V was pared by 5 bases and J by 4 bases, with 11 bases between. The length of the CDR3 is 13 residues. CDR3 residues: CASSKGGGTEAFF. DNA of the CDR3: TGTGCCAGCAGTAAGGGTGGGGGCACTGAAGCTTTCTTT.

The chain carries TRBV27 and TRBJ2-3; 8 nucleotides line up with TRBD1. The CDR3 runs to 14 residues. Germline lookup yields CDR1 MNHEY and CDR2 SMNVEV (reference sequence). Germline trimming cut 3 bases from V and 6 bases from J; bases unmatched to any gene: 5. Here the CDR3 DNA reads TGTGCCAGCAGTTTTGGACAGGGATGGGATACGCAGTATTTT. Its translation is CASSFGQGWDTQYF.

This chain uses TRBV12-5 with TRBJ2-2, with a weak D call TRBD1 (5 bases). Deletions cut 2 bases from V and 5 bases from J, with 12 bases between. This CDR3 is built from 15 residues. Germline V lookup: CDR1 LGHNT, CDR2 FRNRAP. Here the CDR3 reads CASGLLAGQTGELFF. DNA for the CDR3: TGTGCTAGTGGTTTGCTTGCAGGGCAGACCGGGGAGCTGTTTTTT.

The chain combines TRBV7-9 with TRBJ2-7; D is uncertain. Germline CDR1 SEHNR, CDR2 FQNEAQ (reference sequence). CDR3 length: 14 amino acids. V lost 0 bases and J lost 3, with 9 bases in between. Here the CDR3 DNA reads TGTGCCAGCAGCTTAGCCGAGCTCATCTACGAGCAGTACTTC. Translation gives CASSLAELIYEQYF.